This T cell receptor beta chain comes out of a study of control samples from healthy donors and cancer patients (dated by TCRdb to about 2020). Receptor libraries were prepared by the immunoSEQ multiplex PCR assay. What TCRdb holds here is the immuneACCESS table cut down to in-frame rearrangements. Part of the clones is not present; checked against another copy, under half of the missing clones reflect an unresolved V gene, and the others are unexplained. The sample includes 150,000 to 200,000 clones, with approximately 90% observed a single time. Of the sample, 0.65% to 0.75% falls within the top ten clones. The CDR3 has 15 amino acids, counting the end cysteine and phenylalanine. Left in the record is the CDR3 DNA by itself, 45 bases read in frame from the first base. V drops 7 bases and J drops 6 bases, leaving 21 bases in between. The germline V gene encodes CDR1 LNHDA and CDR2 SQIVND (reference sequence).

Of note for this clone: Its recognized antigen is unknown. No much larger clone is present one base from it, and per-base qualities are unavailable.

Sample: blood. The rearranged segments are TRBV19 and TRBJ1-1; TRBD1 might be the D gene, on 5 matching bases. This sequence was found in a woman in her twenties or thirties in good health. CDR3 reads: CASTPTGQGKAEAFF. The DNA sequence is TGTGCCAGTACCCCCACCGGGCAGGGTAAGGCTGAAGCTTTCTTT.